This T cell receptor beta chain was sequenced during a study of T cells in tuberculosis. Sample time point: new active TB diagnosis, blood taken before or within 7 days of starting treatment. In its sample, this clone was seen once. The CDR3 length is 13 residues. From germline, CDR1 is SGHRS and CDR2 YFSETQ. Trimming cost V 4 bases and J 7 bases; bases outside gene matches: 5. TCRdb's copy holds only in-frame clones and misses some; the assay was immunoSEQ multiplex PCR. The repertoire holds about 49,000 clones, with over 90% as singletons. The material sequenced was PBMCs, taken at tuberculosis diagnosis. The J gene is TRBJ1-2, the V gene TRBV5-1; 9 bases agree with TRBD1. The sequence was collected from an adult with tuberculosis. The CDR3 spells CASSTGGASGYTF. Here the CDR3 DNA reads TGCGCCAGCAGCACAGGGGGCGCGAGTGGCTACACCTTC.